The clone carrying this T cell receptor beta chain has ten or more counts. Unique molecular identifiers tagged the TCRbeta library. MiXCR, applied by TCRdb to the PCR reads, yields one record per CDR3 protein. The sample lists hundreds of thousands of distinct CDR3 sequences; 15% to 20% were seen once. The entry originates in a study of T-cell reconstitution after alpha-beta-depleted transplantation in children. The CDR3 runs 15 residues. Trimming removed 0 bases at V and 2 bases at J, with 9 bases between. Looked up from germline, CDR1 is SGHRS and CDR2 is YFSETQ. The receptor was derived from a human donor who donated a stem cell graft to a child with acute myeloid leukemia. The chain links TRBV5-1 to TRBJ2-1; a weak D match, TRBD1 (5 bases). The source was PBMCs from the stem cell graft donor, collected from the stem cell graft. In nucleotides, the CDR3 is TGCGCCAGCAGCTTGGAGGGGTGGCCCTACAATGAGCAGTTCTTC. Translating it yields CASSLEGWPYNEQFF. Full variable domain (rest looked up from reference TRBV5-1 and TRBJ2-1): KAGVTQTPRYLIKTRGQQVTLSCSPISGHRSVSWYQQTPGQGLQFLFEYFSETQRNKGNFPGRFSGRQFSNSRSEMNVSTLELGDSALYLCASSLEGWPYNEQFFGPGTRLTVL.